A selection of T cell receptor beta chains follows, all from one sample in a study of cytomegalovirus exposure and HLA in healthy donors. The assay was immunoSEQ multiplex PCR, and TCRdb's table has in-frame clones only and misses some. The sample has roughly 80,000 clones, around 80% seen once; the top ten hold 2.5% to 3%. Sequencing used PBMCs. The source of these receptors is a man in his fifties or sixties in good health and CMV-seropositive. The CDR3 runs from the conserved cysteine through the conserved F or W. The D gene is left open where the match is weak. Size is omitted from some rows. Given values are once, few, many or a class for expanded clones.

d_call	cdr3_length	v_call	clone_size	j_call	cdr3_aa	cdr3_nt
TRBD1	15	TRBV18	NA	TRBJ2-7	CASSLGTGPSYEQYF	TGTGCCAGCTCCCTTGGGACAGGACCCTCTTACGAGCAGTACTTC
TRBD2	16	TRBV7-9	NA	TRBJ2-1	CASSLRKAGVDNEQFF	TGTGCCAGCAGCTTGAGGAAGGCGGGGGTTGACAATGAGCAGTTCTTC
NA	16	TRBV9	NA	TRBJ2-1	CASSVEWGVGYNEQFF	TGTGCCAGCAGCGTAGAATGGGGAGTTGGGTACAATGAGCAGTTCTTC
NA	17	TRBV5-4	NA	TRBJ2-7	CASSLVPSATSSYEQYF	TGTGCCAGCAGCTTGGTACCTAGCGCCACATCCTCCTACGAGCAGTACTTC
NA	17	TRBV7-8	NA	TRBJ2-7	CASSLSPPGLVSYEQYF	TGTGCCAGCAGCTTAAGCCCCCCGGGACTCGTCTCCTACGAGCAGTACTTC
NA	12	TRBV10-3	NA	TRBJ2-7	CAISESLYEQYF	TGTGCCATCAGTGAGTCCCTCTACGAGCAGTACTTC
NA	13	TRBV6-1	NA	TRBJ1-1	CASSFGANTEAFF	TGTGCCAGCAGTTTTGGAGCGAACACTGAAGCTTTCTTT
NA	14	TRBV7-8	once	TRBJ1-2	CASTPRTAGYGYTF	TGTGCCAGCACTCCCAGGACAGCGGGGTATGGCTACACCTTC
NA	17	TRBV19	NA	TRBJ2-3	CASTGTRGYSSTDTQYF	TGTGCCAGTACAGGGACACGGGGATATTCTAGCACAGATACGCAGTATTTT
TRBD2	15	TRBV6-5	NA	TRBJ2-5	CASSAGLAGVETQYF	TGTGCCAGCAGCGCGGGACTAGCGGGAGTTGAGACCCAGTACTTC
NA	14	TRBV10-2	NA	TRBJ2-3	CASDPGQPTDTQYF	TGCGCCAGCGATCCGGGACAACCCACAGATACGCAGTATTTT
TRBD1	12	TRBV27	NA	TRBJ1-5	CASSWDRVGWHF	TGTGCCAGCAGCTGGGACAGGGTAGGCTGGCATTTT
NA	15	TRBV14	NA	TRBJ2-1	CASSQVGGYVNEQFF	TGTGCCAGCAGCCAAGTGGGGGGATATGTCAATGAGCAGTTCTTC
NA	16	TRBV4-3	NA	TRBJ1-2	CASSQEGARANYGYTF	TGCGCCAGCAGCCAAGAGGGCGCGAGGGCCAACTATGGCTACACCTTC
TRBD1	13	TRBV7-6	NA	TRBJ1-2	CASSLGTGDGYTF	TGTGCCAGCAGCTTAGGGACAGGGGATGGCTACACCTTC
NA	15	TRBV19	NA	TRBJ2-3	CASSIGTKSTDTQYF	TGTGCCAGTAGTATTGGGACAAAGAGCACAGATACGCAGTATTTT
TRBD2	21	TRBV7-8	NA	TRBJ2-1	CASSPKRGIGAGGTPYNEQFF	TGTGCCAGCAGCCCAAAGCGGGGTATAGGAGCGGGAGGGACCCCCTACAATGAGCAGTTCTTC
NA	15	TRBV21-1	NA	TRBJ2-7	CASSKAPGEGYEQYF	TGTGCCAGCAGCAAAGCCCCAGGGGAAGGCTACGAGCAGTACTTC
NA	12	TRBV6-5	NA	TRBJ2-6	CASRTRGYVLTF	TGTGCCAGCAGGACTCGGGGTTACGTCCTGACTTTC
TRBD1	14	TRBV11-1	NA	TRBJ2-1	CASSLGTGPNEQFF	TGTGCCAGCAGCTTAGGGACAGGGCCCAATGAGCAGTTCTTC
NA	15	TRBV2	NA	TRBJ2-6	CASSERQSGANVLTF	TGTGCCAGCAGTGAGAGGCAGTCGGGGGCCAACGTCCTGACTTTC
NA	15	TRBV11-2	NA	TRBJ2-7	CASSPLGGPPYEQYF	TGTGCCAGCAGCCCCTTGGGGGGGCCCCCCTACGAGCAGTACTTC
NA	16	TRBV5-1	few	TRBJ2-1	CASSLESSTNYNEQFF	TGCGCCAGCAGCTTGGAGTCTAGCACAAACTACAATGAGCAGTTCTTC
NA	15	TRBV11-3	NA	TRBJ2-7	CASTQGWTPLYEQYF	TGTGCCAGCACCCAAGGGTGGACTCCACTTTACGAGCAGTACTTC
TRBD2	15	TRBV6-6	NA	TRBJ2-1	CASSYSGEFHNEQFF	TGTGCCAGCAGTTATAGCGGGGAGTTCCACAATGAGCAGTTCTTC
NA	13	TRBV18	NA	TRBJ2-7	CASSPSQGYEQYF	TGTGCCAGCTCACCCTCACAGGGATACGAGCAGTACTTC
NA	14	TRBV5-1	NA	TRBJ2-1	CASSVPGEMVEQFF	TGCGCCAGCAGCGTTCCGGGAGAGATGGTTGAGCAGTTCTTC
TRBD2	15	TRBV13	NA	TRBJ2-1	CASSPGLAGDNEQFF	TGTGCCAGCAGCCCCGGCCTAGCGGGAGACAATGAGCAGTTCTTC
TRBD1	13	TRBV11-3	NA	TRBJ1-2	CASSWGQSGGYTF	TGTGCCAGCAGCTGGGGACAGTCTGGAGGCTACACCTTC
NA	15	TRBV11-2	NA	TRBJ2-7	CASRLFGGRAHEQYF	TGTGCCAGCAGACTTTTTGGGGGCAGGGCCCACGAGCAGTACTTC
NA	14	TRBV7-6	NA	TRBJ1-3	CASMGGFSGNTIYF	TGTGCCAGCATGGGCGGGTTTTCAGGAAACACCATATATTTT
NA	18	TRBV14	NA	TRBJ1-4	CASSQDRGEDDANEKLFF	TGTGCCAGCAGCCAAGATCGGGGAGAGGACGACGCTAATGAAAAACTGTTTTTT
TRBD1	15	TRBV13	NA	TRBJ1-1	CASSAPGQGNTEAFF	TGTGCCAGCAGCGCCCCGGGACAGGGGAACACTGAAGCTTTCTTT
NA	13	TRBV27	NA	TRBJ1-1	CASSRVMSTEAFF	TGTGCCAGCAGCCGTGTAATGAGCACTGAAGCTTTCTTT
NA	12	TRBV7-2	NA	TRBJ2-7	CASSPSPYEQYF	TGTGCCAGCAGCCCGAGCCCCTACGAGCAGTACTTC
TRBD2	15	TRBV19	NA	TRBJ2-2	CASSIGTSGRGELFF	TGTGCCAGTAGTATAGGGACTAGCGGGAGAGGGGAGCTGTTTTTT
TRBD1	14	TRBV27	NA	TRBJ2-1	CASSSGTADNEQFF	TGTGCCAGCAGTTCCGGGACAGCCGACAATGAGCAGTTCTTC
TRBD2	15	TRBV4-2	NA	TRBJ2-1	CASNSRTSGRFEQFF	TGTGCCAGCAACTCCAGGACTAGCGGGAGGTTTGAGCAGTTCTTC
TRBD2	16	TRBV10-3	NA	TRBJ2-1	CAISEIPSGRDNEQFF	TGTGCCATCAGTGAGATTCCTAGCGGGAGGGATAATGAGCAGTTCTTC
NA	16	TRBV5-1	NA	TRBJ2-3	CASSLAPVGVADTQYF	TGCGCCAGCAGCTTGGCCCCAGTGGGAGTAGCAGATACGCAGTATTTT
NA	15	TRBV12-5	NA	TRBJ2-5	CASGPLDRTFETQYF	TGTGCTAGTGGTCCCCTCGACAGGACTTTCGAGACCCAGTACTTC
TRBD1	13	TRBV6-5	once	TRBJ2-7	CASTGTGGYEQYF	TGTGCCAGTACCGGGACAGGGGGCTACGAGCAGTACTTC
NA	14	TRBV2	NA	TRBJ2-5	CASNPTTSGETQYF	TGTGCCAGCAATCCCACCACTAGTGGAGAGACCCAGTACTTC
TRBD2	15	TRBV2	NA	TRBJ2-3	CATGGRGGRVDTQYF	TGTGCCACCGGGGGGCGAGGCGGGAGGGTAGATACGCAGTATTTT
TRBD2	18	TRBV7-2	few	TRBJ2-7	CASSLARSSGASSYEQYF	TGTGCCAGCAGCTTAGCAAGGTCTAGCGGTGCGAGCTCCTACGAGCAGTACTTC
TRBD2	16	TRBV5-5	medium-sized	TRBJ2-7	CASSQLIAGSSYEQYF	TGTGCCAGCAGCCAGCTAATAGCGGGAAGCTCCTACGAGCAGTACTTC
NA	14	TRBV27	NA	TRBJ2-7	CASSLVGNGYEQYF	TGTGCCAGCAGTTTAGTCGGAAACGGGTACGAGCAGTACTTC
TRBD2	17	TRBV19	once	TRBJ2-3	CASSIGTRGAGEDTQYF	TGTGCCAGTAGTATCGGGACGAGAGGAGCGGGAGAGGATACGCAGTATTTT
NA	16	TRBV21-1	NA	TRBJ2-4	CASSKADSLAKNIQYF	TGTGCCAGCAGCAAAGCAGACAGTCTAGCCAAAAACATTCAGTACTTC
NA	14	TRBV9	NA	TRBJ2-7	CASSATIGSYEQYF	TGTGCCAGCAGCGCCACCATCGGGTCCTACGAGCAGTACTTC
NA	15	TRBV5-8	NA	TRBJ2-7	CASSSKLSPGVEQYF	TGTGCCAGCAGCTCCAAGCTCTCTCCCGGGGTGGAGCAGTACTTC
NA	13	TRBV6-1	NA	TRBJ2-5	CASRVRSGETQYF	TGTGCCAGCAGGGTGAGGAGCGGTGAGACCCAGTACTTC
NA	15	TRBV6-1	NA	TRBJ2-2	CASSPEGGDTGELFF	TGTGCCAGCAGCCCAGAGGGAGGTGACACCGGGGAGCTGTTTTTT
TRBD1	14	TRBV7-9	once	TRBJ1-2	CSSSPNNRGPGYTF	TGTTCCAGCAGCCCAAATAATAGGGGGCCAGGCTACACCTTC
NA	15	TRBV7-9	few	TRBJ2-7	CASGTPGFTHYEQYF	TGTGCCAGCGGCACTCCGGGTTTCACCCACTACGAGCAGTACTTC
NA	16	TRBV5-1	NA	TRBJ2-3	CASSLGQLTLTDTQYF	TGCGCCAGCAGCTTGGGACAACTTACTCTCACAGATACGCAGTATTTT
TRBD1	15	TRBV7-9	few	TRBJ2-1	CASSSGQSSYNEQFF	TGTGCCAGCAGCTCGGGACAGAGCTCCTACAATGAGCAGTTCTTC